These T cell receptor beta chains were read from a single sample in a study of shared clonotypes between healthy human individuals. Generated by immunoSEQ multiplex PCR, the TCRdb table keeps only in-frame clones and is missing some. The sample gives 1.6 million or so clones, approximately 96% of which show up once; more than 0.9% is in the top ten. Sequencing was carried out using naive CD4+ T cells sorted from blood. All receptors come from a man younger than 40 in good health. Each CDR3 is given with its conserved first and last residue. D genes are given only for firm matches. Some rows have no size entry. The others give once, few or many, or a class for an expanded clone.

cdr3_aa cdr3_nt v_call d_call j_call clone_size
CASSPPGSGGTYEQYF TGCGCCAGCAGCCCCCCAGGGTCTGGGGGGACCTACGAGCAGTACTTC TRBV5-1 NA TRBJ2-7 NA
CASSTTGGADTQYF TGTGCCAGCAGCACAACAGGGGGCGCAGATACGCAGTATTTT TRBV6-4 TRBD1 TRBJ2-3 NA
CASSQDNNRLQETQYF TGCGCCAGCAGCCAAGATAACAACAGACTACAAGAGACCCAGTACTTC TRBV4-3 NA TRBJ2-5 NA
CASSSTGGAGTQYF TGTGCCAGCAGCTCTACAGGGGGCGCGGGCACCCAGTACTTC TRBV7-9 TRBD1 TRBJ2-5 NA
CASSLLGRILGTEAFF TGTGCCAGCAGTCTATTAGGACGGATCCTCGGCACTGAAGCTTTCTTT TRBV28 NA TRBJ1-1 NA
CASSRIQNTEAFF TGTGCCAGCAGCAGAATCCAGAACACTGAAGCTTTCTTT TRBV7-9 NA TRBJ1-1 once
CASSRRTGRNYGYTF TGTGCCAGCAGCAGGAGGACAGGGAGGAACTATGGCTACACCTTC TRBV2 TRBD1 TRBJ1-2 NA
CASSLSAGITGELFF TGCGCCAGCAGCTTGTCGGCAGGGATCACCGGGGAGCTGTTTTTT TRBV5-1 NA TRBJ2-2 NA
CASMRQGSSYNEQFF TGTGCCAGCATGAGACAGGGAAGCTCCTACAATGAGCAGTTCTTC TRBV6-1 TRBD1 TRBJ2-1 NA
CASSLPGSGAATYEQYF TGTGCCAGCAGCTTACCCGGATCAGGGGCCGCAACCTACGAGCAGTACTTC TRBV7-9 NA TRBJ2-7 NA
CASSQQGAHTGELFF TGTGCCAGCAGCCAACAGGGGGCCCATACCGGGGAGCTGTTTTTT TRBV14 TRBD1 TRBJ2-2 NA
CASSEVISVGEQYF TGTGCCAGCAGTGAAGTTATCAGCGTGGGGGAGCAGTACTTC TRBV6-1 NA TRBJ2-7 NA
CASSLGIYEQYF TGTGCCAGCAGCTTGGGAATCTACGAGCAGTACTTC TRBV5-6 NA TRBJ2-7 NA
CASSFRGGYEQYF TGTGCCAGCAGTTTCCGGGGAGGATACGAGCAGTACTTC TRBV27 NA TRBJ2-7 few
CASSAGSRETQYF TGCGCCAGCAGTGCCGGGAGCAGAGAGACCCAGTACTTC TRBV10-1 NA TRBJ2-5 NA
CASSLIAVGSTGELFF TGTGCCAGCAGTTTAATAGCGGTTGGGAGCACCGGGGAGCTGTTTTTT TRBV28 NA TRBJ2-2 NA
CASSGEPNTEAFF TGTGCCAGCAGTGGGGAGCCGAACACTGAAGCTTTCTTT TRBV6-4 NA TRBJ1-1 NA
CASSLPGGNGYTF TGTGCCAGCAGCTTACCAGGGGGTAATGGCTACACCTTC TRBV7-9 TRBD1 TRBJ1-2 NA
CASSLGFSPSGGYTF TGTGCCAGCAGCTTAGGGTTCAGCCCTTCTGGTGGCTACACCTTC TRBV7-8 NA TRBJ1-2 NA
CASSSKPTSGSNTGELFF TGTGCCAGCAGCTCAAAGCCAACTAGCGGGAGTAACACCGGGGAGCTGTTTTTT TRBV7-8 TRBD2 TRBJ2-2 NA
CASTNGLSGRRGEQFF TGTGCCAGTACCAATGGGCTAAGCGGCCGTAGAGGCGAGCAGTTCTTC TRBV19 NA TRBJ2-1 NA
CASSETSTGELFF TGTGCCAGCAGTGAGACCTCTACCGGGGAGCTGTTTTTT TRBV2 NA TRBJ2-2 NA
CASSLQGPRGSNVLTF TGTGCCAGCAGTTTACAGGGCCCTCGAGGGTCCAACGTCCTGACTTTC TRBV28 NA TRBJ2-6 NA
CATGQAHYEQYF TGTGCCACCGGCCAGGCCCACTACGAGCAGTACTTC TRBV15 NA TRBJ2-7 few
CASRDREVLPYEQYF TGCGCCAGCAGGGACAGGGAGGTCCTCCCCTACGAGCAGTACTTC TRBV10-2 TRBD1 TRBJ2-7 NA
CASSLLSGGERSYEQYF TGTGCCAGCAGTTTATTAAGTGGGGGCGAAAGATCCTACGAGCAGTACTTC TRBV27 NA TRBJ2-7 NA
CASSLTGTGAQNYGYTF TGTGCCAGCAGCTTAACCGGGACAGGGGCCCAAAACTATGGCTACACCTTC TRBV5-5 TRBD1 TRBJ1-2 NA
CASSLGQNHEQYF TGTGCCAGCAGTTTAGGGCAGAACCACGAGCAGTACTTC TRBV28 NA TRBJ2-7 NA
CASSSRSSYNEQFF TGTGCCAGCAGTTCCCGTTCCTCCTACAATGAGCAGTTCTTC TRBV2 NA TRBJ2-1 NA
CASSPPGRGNNEQFF TGTGCCAGCTCACCACCTGGCAGGGGGAACAATGAGCAGTTCTTC TRBV18 TRBD1 TRBJ2-1 NA
CASSLAWAENYGYTF TGTGCCAGCAGCTTAGCGTGGGCCGAGAACTATGGCTACACCTTC TRBV7-9 NA TRBJ1-2 NA
CASRRVANYGYTF TGTGCCAGCAGGAGGGTTGCTAACTATGGCTACACCTTC TRBV2 NA TRBJ1-2 NA
CASSSGVNTGELFF TGCGCCAGCAGCAGCGGGGTGAACACCGGGGAGCTGTTTTTT TRBV10-1 TRBD2 TRBJ2-2 NA
CSVWWEGQSYEQYF TGCAGCGTTTGGTGGGAGGGCCAATCCTACGAGCAGTACTTC TRBV29-1 TRBD2 TRBJ2-7 NA
CASSLGKGNGYTF TGCGCCAGCAGCTTGGGAAAGGGGAATGGCTACACCTTC TRBV5-1 NA TRBJ1-2 NA
CASRAGTHQPQHF TGTGCCAGCAGAGCAGGGACTCATCAGCCCCAGCATTTT TRBV2 NA TRBJ1-5 NA
CASSFSPSHTQYF TGTGCCAGCAGTTTTTCCCCGTCTCATACGCAGTATTTT TRBV27 NA TRBJ2-3 NA
CASSYGTGGHYGYTF TGTGCCAGCAGTTATGGGACAGGGGGCCACTATGGCTACACCTTC TRBV28 TRBD1 TRBJ1-2 NA
CASSPQREVYEQYF TGTGCCAGCTCACCACAGCGGGAGGTGTACGAGCAGTACTTC TRBV18 TRBD2 TRBJ2-7 once
CASGPGLAGGETQYF TGTGCTAGTGGTCCGGGACTAGCGGGAGGAGAGACCCAGTACTTC TRBV12-5 TRBD2 TRBJ2-5 once
CASSVGSSVEQYF TGTGCCAGCAGCGTAGGGTCCTCTGTCGAGCAGTACTTC TRBV9 NA TRBJ2-7 NA
CASRQRGTGTYSYEQYF TGTGCCAGCAGGCAAAGGGGGACGGGAACTTATTCCTACGAGCAGTACTTC TRBV7-2 NA TRBJ2-7 NA